This TCR beta chain stems from a study of blood T cell repertoires in COVID-19. About the research overall: Samples taken during acute and convalescent COVID-19 were collected in the United States, Italy and Spain. Sample material is recorded as cDNA or gDNA derived from T cells, B-cell-depleted T cells, or PBMCs.

Original analysis: Researchers report that nucleated cell counts were estimated from reference gene primer amplification. Sequenced by immunoSEQ multiplex PCR; TCRdb stores in-frame clones only, minus some. That table is the source of V, J and clone size, and D and trimming were worked out from the DNA. In the table there are under 200,000 clones, roughly 87% of which are singletons. The CDR3 runs to 15 residues. Germline V CDR1 and CDR2: MNHEY, SVGAGI. V dropped 7 bases and J dropped 5; count of bases not matched to a gene: 8. This receptor was obtained from a man between 60 and 75 years old with active or convalescent COVID-19. The sequenced material came from peripheral blood. V and J are TRBV6-5 and TRBJ1-5; 10 positions agree with TRBD1. The CDR3 sequence: CASMRDRGRDQPQHF. The CDR3 nucleotides read TGTGCCAGCATGAGGGACAGGGGCAGGGATCAGCCCCAGCATTTT.